Listed below are T cell receptor beta chains from one sample, sequenced in a study of blood T cell repertoires in COVID-19. Using immunoSEQ multiplex PCR, the repertoire was profiled, and TCRdb retains in-frame clones only, with some absent. The data show tens of thousands of clones, around 82% seen once. The sample was peripheral blood. The source is a man aged 40-55 years with acute or convalescent COVID-19. Both conserved end residues are part of each CDR3. The D gene is left open where the match is weak. Size values are once, few and many counts, or a class for expanded clones, and some rows have none.

d_call clone_size j_call v_call cdr3_nt cdr3_aa
NA few TRBJ1-4 TRBV5-1 TGCGCCAGCAGCTTCAGGGGAAATGAAAAACTGTTTTTT CASSFRGNEKLFF
TRBD2 NA TRBJ2-7 TRBV27 TGTGCCAGCAGTTTCAAGCGGGAGGGTGGTGAGCAGTACTTC CASSFKREGGEQYF
NA NA TRBJ1-1 TRBV14 TGTGCCAGCAGCCCCCGACAGGTTGCGACTACTGAAGCTTTCTTT CASSPRQVATTEAFF
NA few TRBJ1-3 TRBV21-1 TGTGCCAGCAGTTCGGCACAGAGATTCGGTAACACCATATATTTT CASSSAQRFGNTIYF
NA NA TRBJ2-3 TRBV30 TGTGCCTGGCCCTTTCGGGATACGCAGTATTTT CAWPFRDTQYF
NA NA TRBJ1-2 TRBV5-4 TGTGCCAGCAGCCCTATCGGGGGGAAAGGCACGTATGGCTACACCTTC CASSPIGGKGTYGYTF
TRBD2 NA TRBJ2-1 TRBV7-2 TGTGCCAGCAGCATCCTAGCGGGAAACTACAATGAGCAGTTCTTC CASSILAGNYNEQFF
TRBD2 NA TRBJ2-7 TRBV4-1 TGCGCCAGCAGCCAAGCGCTAGCGGGAGAGCAGTACTTC CASSQALAGEQYF
TRBD1 NA TRBJ1-5 TRBV19 TGTGCCAGTAGTACCAGGACAGGGGGCAATCAGCCCCAGCATTTT CASSTRTGGNQPQHF
NA NA TRBJ1-4 TRBV11-1 TGTGCCAGCAGCTTATCAGGGCATGAAAAACTGTTTTTT CASSLSGHEKLFF
NA NA TRBJ1-2 TRBV4-1 TGCGCCAGCAGCCAACTGACAGCCTCGGGCTACACCTTC CASSQLTASGYTF
NA NA TRBJ2-7 TRBV29-1 TGCAGCGTTGGGAATGGGGAGAGCGGGGAGCAGTACTTC CSVGNGESGEQYF
NA NA TRBJ2-1 TRBV4-2 TGTGCCAGCAGCCAAGAACTAGCAGGTTACAATGAGCAGTTCTTC CASSQELAGYNEQFF
TRBD2 NA TRBJ2-3 TRBV5-6 TGTGCCAGCAGCTCTACCGGACTAGCTGGGGCAGATACGCAGTATTTT CASSSTGLAGADTQYF
TRBD1 NA TRBJ1-3 TRBV6-1 TGTGCCAGCAGTGAAGCTTCTTGGGACAGGGTAACGACTGGAAACACCATATATTTT CASSEASWDRVTTGNTIYF
TRBD1 NA TRBJ1-5 TRBV27 TGTGCCAGCAGTAGACAGGGACCTCAGCCCCAGCATTTT CASSRQGPQPQHF
TRBD1 NA TRBJ1-2 TRBV4-3 TGCGCCAGCAGCCTAAGAAGGACAGGGACGGGGGGCTACACCTTC CASSLRRTGTGGYTF
TRBD1 few TRBJ2-2 TRBV19 TGTGCCACCGAGAGACAGGGGGCGTCGGGCGGGGAGCTGTTTTTT CATERQGASGGELFF
TRBD1 NA TRBJ1-2 TRBV19 TGTGCCAGTAGCCTCGACAGGGTGGAAGGCTACACCTTC CASSLDRVEGYTF
TRBD2 once TRBJ2-7 TRBV5-1 TGCGCCAGCAGCTTGGAGAGCGGGAGGCCCCCCTACGAGCAGTACTTC CASSLESGRPPYEQYF
TRBD1 once TRBJ1-2 TRBV6-5 TGTGCCAGCAGGGACAGGGAACTCCATGGCTACACCTTC CASRDRELHGYTF
TRBD2 few TRBJ2-7 TRBV20-1 TGCAGTGCTAGTGGCGGACTAGGGGTTGAGCAGTACTTC CSASGGLGVEQYF
TRBD2 NA TRBJ2-1 TRBV19 TGTGCCAGTAGTCCACTAGCGGGGGGTCCCTACAATGAGCAGTTCTTC CASSPLAGGPYNEQFF
NA NA TRBJ1-6 TRBV3-1/TRBV3-2 TGTGCCAGCAGCCAGCCCGGGAATTCACCCCTCCACTTT CASSQPGNSPLHF
TRBD2 NA TRBJ2-1 TRBV11-2 TGTGCCAGCAGCTTATTCGGACTAGCGTACTACAATGAGCAGTTCTTC CASSLFGLAYYNEQFF
NA NA TRBJ2-1 TRBV10-3 TGTGCCACCTTTGGGGGGAGGGGGACCTACAATGAGCAGTTCTTC CATFGGRGTYNEQFF
NA once TRBJ2-3 TRBV11-3 TGTGCCAGCAGCTCCCAACAAACAGATACGCAGTATTTT CASSSQQTDTQYF
TRBD1 once TRBJ1-1 TRBV7-6 TGTGCCAGCAGCAAGACAGGGGCAAACACTGAAGCTTTCTTT CASSKTGANTEAFF
TRBD2 NA TRBJ2-3 TRBV3-1/TRBV3-2 TGTGCCAGCAGCCAAGACGGGGGAGGGAGGACAGATACGCAGTATTTT CASSQDGGGRTDTQYF
NA NA TRBJ1-2 TRBV3-1/TRBV3-2 TGTGCCAGCAGCCAAGGGGCAGTAAATGGCTACACCTTC CASSQGAVNGYTF
NA NA TRBJ1-5 TRBV6-5 TGTGCCAGCAGTTACCTTAGCAATCAGCCCCAGCATTTT CASSYLSNQPQHF
NA NA TRBJ1-2 TRBV30 TGTGCCTGGAGTGTTCAGACAAACAACTATGGCTACACCTTC CAWSVQTNNYGYTF
NA NA TRBJ1-2 TRBV6-5 TGTGCCAGCAGATTACTGACAGGTTCCAATGGCTACACCTTC CASRLLTGSNGYTF
NA NA TRBJ2-7 TRBV12-3/TRBV12-4 TGTGCCAGCCGAGGACTTCTCTACGAGCAGTACTTC CASRGLLYEQYF
TRBD2 NA TRBJ2-5 TRBV13 TGTGCCAGCAGCTTAGGGAATGTGGGAGGGAAGGAGACCCAGTACTTC CASSLGNVGGKETQYF
NA once TRBJ2-7 TRBV5-1 TGCGCCAGCACCCCGTTGAGCTCCTACGAGCAGTACTTC CASTPLSSYEQYF
NA NA TRBJ2-3 TRBV24-1 TGTGCCACCAGTAGGGACATCGTCAGGGATACGCAGTATTTT CATSRDIVRDTQYF
TRBD1 NA TRBJ2-2 TRBV10-1 TGCGCCAACAATCCAACAGGGGCCGGGGAGCTGTTTTTT CANNPTGAGELFF
NA NA TRBJ1-1 TRBV5-5 TGTGCCAGCAGCTCCGGAGGTTCCACTGAAGCTTTCTTT CASSSGGSTEAFF
NA NA TRBJ2-7 TRBV3-1/TRBV3-2 TGTGCCAGCAGCCAAGATACCGGGACTGGGGACTACGAGCAGTACTTC CASSQDTGTGDYEQYF
NA NA TRBJ2-7 TRBV12-5 TGTGCTAGTGGTTTGGGGAGGGTATACGAGCAGTACTTC CASGLGRVYEQYF
TRBD2 NA TRBJ2-1 TRBV3-1/TRBV3-2 TGTGCCAGCAGCCAAGTCGGTAGCGGGGGCGGGACCTACAATGAGCAGTTCTTC CASSQVGSGGGTYNEQFF
NA NA TRBJ1-5 TRBV6-6 TGTGCCAGCAGTAGAGGAGGGATCAATCAGCCCCAGCATTTT CASSRGGINQPQHF
TRBD1 NA TRBJ2-3 TRBV7-8 TGTGCCAGCAGCAGACAGGGTATCGCAGATACGCAGTATTTT CASSRQGIADTQYF
NA NA TRBJ1-4 TRBV14 TGTGCCAGCAGCCAAGCTGGGGCGTTGGGTGAAAAACTGTTTTTT CASSQAGALGEKLFF